A single sample is the source of the 11 T cell receptor beta chains below, sequenced in a study of regulatory T cells in long-lasting Graves disease. HTBI primers from iRepertoire and Arm-PCR of CDR3 regions yielded the TCR beta libraries. TCRdb reprocessed the multiplex PCR reads with MiXCR, giving one entry per CDR3 protein. The sample shows about 470,000 distinct CDR3 sequences, 20% to 25% of them seen only once. Time point given: persistent/refractory GD, antithyroid drugs over 5 years with positive TRAb. Scientists built the TCR library using RNA that was extracted from PBMCs. This specimen was peripheral blood mononuclear cells (PBMCs), taken when the disease was refractory, from a patient treated with antithyroid drugs. The receptor source for this set is a female donor with Graves disease.

This clonotype was seen repeatedly, ten times or more. The V and J genes are TRBV29-1 and TRBJ1-1; D gene ambiguous. CDR1 is SQVTM, CDR2 ANQGSEA, per germline. This CDR3 contains 15 residues. Trimming stripped 0 bases from V and 1 base from J, with 12 bases between. CDR3 nucleotides: TGCAGCGTTGAAGATCTTAAGGTCCAGAACACTGAAGCTTTCTTT. Protein: CSVEDLKVQNTEAFF. The variable domain in full, with the rest retrieved from reference TRBV29-1 and TRBJ1-1, is SAVISQKPSRDICQRGTSLTIQCQVDSQVTMMFWYRQQPGQSLTLIATANQGSEATYESGFVIDKFPISRPNLTFSTLTVSNMSPEDSSIYLCSVEDLKVQNTEAFFGQGTRLTVV.

The gene calls are TRBV3-1 and TRBJ2-4; tentative D call: TRBD2 (6 bases). The CDR3 extends over 15 amino acids. Germline V gene data show CDR1 as LGHDT and CDR2 as YNNKEL (reference sequence). V lost 4 bases to trimming and J lost 2 bases, with 12 bases between them. The CDR3 spells CASSLNRGSKNIQYF. The CDR3 region has the DNA TGTGCCAGCAGCCTTAATCGGGGGTCCAAAAACATTCAGTACTTC. The whole variable domain, filled in from reference TRBV3-1 and TRBJ2-4, reads DTAVSQTPKYLVTQMGNDKSIKCEQNLGHDTMYWYKQDSKKFLKIMFSYNNKELIINETVPNRFSPKSPDKAHLNLHINSLELGDSAVYFCASSLNRGSKNIQYFGAGTRLSVL.

The chain couples TRBV7-3 to TRBJ2-4; D is unclear. The CDR3 runs to 13 residues. The germline gives CDR1 SGHTA, CDR2 FQGTGA. V was clipped by 1 base and J by 8 bases, with 9 bases between them. CDR3 sequence reads: CASSLSTMDIQYF. The CDR3 nucleotides read TGTGCCAGCAGCTTAAGTACAATGGACATTCAGTACTTC.

Only a few counts were recorded for this clonotype. J is TRBJ1-5 and V is TRBV19; 12 bases fit TRBD1. Germline V gene lookup returns CDR1 LNHDA and CDR2 SQIVND (reference sequence). The CDR3 runs to 17 residues. J was trimmed by 6 bases and V by 3 bases; bases with no gene match: 9. The CDR3 DNA sequence: TGTGCCAGTAGTATGATTGCCGGGACAGGGGGCGGTCAGCCCCAGCATTTT. Translated, it gives CASSMIAGTGGGQPQHF. The complete variable domain, with remaining parts taken from reference TRBV19 and TRBJ1-5, reads DGGITQSPKYLFRKEGQNVTLSCEQNLNHDAMYWYRQDPGQGLRLIYYSQIVNDFQKGDIAEGYSVSREKKESFPLTVTSAQKNPTAFYLCASSMIAGTGGGQPQHFGDGTRLSIL.

This clonotype came up many times. The chain recombines TRBV7-2 with TRBJ2-1; 12 nucleotides align to TRBD2. Germline-derived CDR1 and CDR2 are SGHTA and FQGNSA. The CDR3 has 15 amino acids. V lost 5 bases, J lost 5 bases, and 4 bases stayed unmatched. The DNA for the CDR3 is TGTGCCAGCAGCCCGACTAGCGGGAGTCACAATGAGCAGTTCTTC. This encodes CASSPTSGSHNEQFF.

This clonotype occurred many times. V is TRBV27 and J is TRBJ1-6, with 7 bases lining up with TRBD1. The CDR3 runs 13 residues. Trimming at V came to 6 bases and at J to 7 bases, leaving 3 bases not matched to a gene. CDR1 and CDR2 (germline): MNHEY, SMNVEV (reference sequence). DNA for the CDR3: TGTGCCAGCAGGGCACAGGGGAATTCACCCCTCCACTTT. Amino acids: CASRAQGNSPLHF.

This clonotype appeared many times. The rearrangement joins TRBV7-2 to TRBJ2-7; 7 nucleotides align to TRBD1. CDR1 and CDR2 from the germline V gene are SGHTA and FQGNSA. This CDR3 comprises 15 residues. With V trimmed by 4 bases and J by 4 bases, 10 bases remained unmatched. The chain's CDR3 is CASSSEGAGSYEQYF. Here the CDR3 DNA reads TGTGCCAGCAGCTCCGAGGGGGCTGGATCGTACGAGCAGTACTTC.

This clonotype was detected ten times or more. The chain has TRBV12-3 or TRBV12-4 and TRBJ1-5; D possibly corresponds to TRBD1 (5 bases). The V gene lost 8 bases and the J gene lost 4 bases, with 15 bases spanning the gap. This CDR3 region has 14 residues. The CDR3 protein is CASGPEEGNQPQHF. As DNA, the CDR3 is TGTGCCAGCGGCCCCGAGGAGGGGAATCAGCCCCAGCATTTT.

This clonotype was observed a handful of times. The chain couples TRBV5-6 to TRBJ2-3; 7 nucleotides line up with TRBD2. From germline, CDR1 is SGHDT and CDR2 YYEEEE. The junction had 6 bases not matched to a gene; V was cut back by 0 bases and J by 2 bases. The CDR3 runs to 16 residues. This chain's CDR3 is CASSLVPGGITDTQYF. CDR3 nucleotides: TGTGCCAGCAGCTTGGTGCCGGGGGGTATCACAGATACGCAGTATTTT.

The V and J genes are TRBV20-1 and TRBJ2-5; no reliable D call. The CDR3 contains 13 residues. V lost 6 bases and J lost 2, with 13 bases in between. Germline V CDR1 and CDR2: DFQATT, SNEGSKA (reference sequence). The CDR3 nucleotides read TGCAGTGCAACCAAGTCGGTACAAGAGACCCAGTACTTC. This sequence encodes CSATKSVQETQYF.

The chain links TRBV9 to TRBJ1-6; D not resolved. Germline V gene lookup returns CDR1 SGDLS and CDR2 YYNGEE. The V end lost 3 bases, the J end lost 5 bases, and 15 bases lay between the germline ends. This CDR3 has 16 amino acids. CDR3 DNA: TGTGCCAGCAGCGCGACCCCCTCCGTCCATAATTCACCCCTCCACTTT. Translation: CASSATPSVHNSPLHF.